The clone carrying this T cell receptor (beta chain) is medium-sized (0.01 to 0.1%) by share. The sample belongs to a study of circulating CD8 cells and anti-PD-1 response in melanoma. Germline V lookup: CDR1 LNHDA, CDR2 SQIVND (reference sequence). This CDR3 spans 14 amino acids. The ends were cut back, 3 bases at V and 4 bases at J, with 11 bases in the middle. The QIAseq Immune Repertoire TCR panel built the libraries from about 16 ng of total RNA. TCRdb independently ran MiXCR on the reads; one entry per CDR3 protein. The sample records roughly 1,200 distinct CDR3 sequences, under 7% being singletons. From live CD3+CD8+TCRalphabeta+ cells, four PD-1 and/or TIGIT subsets were sorted.

The chain is built from TRBV19 and TRBJ2-3; D is unresolved. The clonotype was recovered from a human donor with melanoma. The material was CD8+ T cells from PBMCs, obtained at baseline or after one month of anti-PD-1 therapy (not recorded which). The CDR3 reads CASSIGLVPDTQYF. The CDR3 bases are TGTGCCAGTAGTATTGGCCTAGTTCCAGATACGCAGTATTTT.